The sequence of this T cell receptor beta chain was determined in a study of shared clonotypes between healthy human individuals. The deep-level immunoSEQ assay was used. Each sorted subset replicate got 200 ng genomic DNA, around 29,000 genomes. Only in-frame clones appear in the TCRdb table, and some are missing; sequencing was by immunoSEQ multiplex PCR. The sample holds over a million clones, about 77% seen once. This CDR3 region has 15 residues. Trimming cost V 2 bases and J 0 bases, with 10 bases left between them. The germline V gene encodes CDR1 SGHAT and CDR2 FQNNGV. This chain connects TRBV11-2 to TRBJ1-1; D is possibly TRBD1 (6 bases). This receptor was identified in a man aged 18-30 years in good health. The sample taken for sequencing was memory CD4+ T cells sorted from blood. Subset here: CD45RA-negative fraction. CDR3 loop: CASSLRGTLNTEAFF. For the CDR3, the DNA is TGTGCCAGCAGCTTAAGGGGGACTTTGAACACTGAAGCTTTCTTT. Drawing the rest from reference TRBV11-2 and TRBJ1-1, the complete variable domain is EAGVAQSPRYKIIEKRQSVAFWCNPISGHATLYWYQQILGQGPKLLIQFQNNGVVDDSQLPKDRFSAERLKGVDSTLKIQPAKLEDSAVYLCASSLRGTLNTEAFFGQGTRLTVV.